This T cell receptor beta chain is from a study of blood T cell repertoires in COVID-19. In the study's own analysis: Cell counts per sample came from amplifying reference gene primers. Method: immunoSEQ multiplex PCR; TCRdb's copy keeps in-frame clones and lacks some. V, J and clone size reflect that table, while D and trimming were determined from the DNA. Among about 370,000 clones listed, 85% to 90% were seen once. The CDR3 has 12 amino acids. Germline V CDR1 and CDR2: SGHDT, YYEEEE. The V and J ends lost 0 bases and 4 bases respectively, with 4 bases between them. The source of this sequence is a man between 18 and 29 years old who had recovered from COVID-19. The V gene is TRBV5-6, the J gene TRBJ1-1; D unclear. Sequencing was performed on PBMCs or T cells enriched from blood (not recorded which). The CDR3 region has the DNA TGTGCCAGCAGCTTGGATATCACTGAAGCTTTCTTT. It encodes CASSLDITEAFF.